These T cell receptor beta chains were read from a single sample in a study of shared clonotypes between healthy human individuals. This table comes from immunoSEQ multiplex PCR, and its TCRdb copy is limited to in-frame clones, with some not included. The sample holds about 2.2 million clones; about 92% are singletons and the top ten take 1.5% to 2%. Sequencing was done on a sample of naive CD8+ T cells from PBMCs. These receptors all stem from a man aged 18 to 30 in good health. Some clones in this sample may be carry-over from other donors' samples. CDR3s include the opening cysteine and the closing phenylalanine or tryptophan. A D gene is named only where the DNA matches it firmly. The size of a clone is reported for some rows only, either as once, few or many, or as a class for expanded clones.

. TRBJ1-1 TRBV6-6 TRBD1 CASSFFGTENTEAFF TGTGCCAGCAGTTTCTTTGGGACAGAAAACACTGAAGCTTTCTTT
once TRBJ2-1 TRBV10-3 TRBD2 CAISDTSGSIDEQFF TGTGCCATCAGTGACACTAGCGGGAGTATCGATGAGCAGTTCTTC
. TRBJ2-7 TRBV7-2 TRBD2 CASSLGGLGHFSYEQYF TGTGCCAGCAGCTTAGGGGGACTAGGCCACTTCTCCTACGAGCAGTACTTC
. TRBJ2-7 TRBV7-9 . CASSPTGPSLYEQYF TGTGCCAGCAGCCCCACAGGCCCGTCTCTCTACGAGCAGTACTTC
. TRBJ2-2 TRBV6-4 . CASSDSTGYNTGELFF TGTGCCAGCAGTGACTCGACTGGATACAACACCGGGGAGCTGTTTTTT
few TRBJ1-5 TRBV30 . CACATGSGNQPQHF TGTGCCTGCGCCACGGGGAGTGGCAATCAGCCCCAGCATTTT
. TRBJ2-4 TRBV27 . CASSRSIAKNIQYF TGTGCCAGCAGTCGGTCCATAGCCAAAAACATTCAGTACTTC
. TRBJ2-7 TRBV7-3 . CASSLTGGTLDEQYF TGTGCCAGCAGCTTAACTGGGGGGACTCTCGACGAGCAGTACTTC
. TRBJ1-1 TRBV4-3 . CASSQTAEGGAFF TGCGCCAGCAGCCAAACTGCCGAAGGTGGAGCTTTCTTT
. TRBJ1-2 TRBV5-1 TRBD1 CASSGTGGSYGYTF TGCGCCAGCAGCGGGACAGGGGGCAGCTATGGCTACACCTTC
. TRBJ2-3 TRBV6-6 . CASSSGPVTDTQYF TGTGCCAGCAGTAGTGGGCCGGTCACAGATACGCAGTATTTT
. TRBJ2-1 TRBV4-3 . CASSQSSSGYNEQFF TGCGCCAGCAGCCAATCCTCTAGTGGATACAATGAGCAGTTCTTC
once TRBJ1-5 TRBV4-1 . CASSPKQSHSNQPQHF TGCGCCAGCAGCCCCAAACAGTCCCATAGCAATCAGCCCCAGCATTTT
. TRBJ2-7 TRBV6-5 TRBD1 CASSSQGIYSSYEQYF TGTGCCAGCAGTTCACAGGGGATATACAGCTCCTACGAGCAGTACTTC
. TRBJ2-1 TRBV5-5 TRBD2 CASSVTSLEQFF TGTGCCAGCAGCGTGACTAGCCTGGAGCAGTTCTTC
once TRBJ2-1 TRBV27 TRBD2 CASSWVAGALFNEQFF TGTGCCAGCAGTTGGGTAGCGGGAGCCCTTTTCAATGAGCAGTTCTTC
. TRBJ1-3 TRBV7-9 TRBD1 CASSGGTEKGDTIYF TGTGCCAGCAGTGGGGGGACAGAAAAGGGTGACACCATATATTTT
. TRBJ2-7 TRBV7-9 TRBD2 CASSSGTNSYEQYF TGTGCCAGCAGCTCCGGGACTAACTCCTACGAGCAGTACTTC
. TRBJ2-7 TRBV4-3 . CASSQEQLTYEQYF TGCGCCAGCAGCCAAGAACAACTTACCTACGAGCAGTACTTC
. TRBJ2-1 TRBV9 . CASSVVDSSYNEQFF TGTGCCAGCAGCGTAGTTGATAGCTCCTACAATGAGCAGTTCTTC
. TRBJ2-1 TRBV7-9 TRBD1 CASSLIQGVGNEQFF TGTGCCAGCAGCTTGATACAGGGGGTTGGCAATGAGCAGTTCTTC
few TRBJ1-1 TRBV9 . CASSVQEHNTEAFF TGTGCCAGCAGCGTACAGGAGCACAACACTGAAGCTTTCTTT
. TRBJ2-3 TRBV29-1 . CSVPGSSTDTQYF TGCAGCGTCCCAGGTTCCTCCACAGATACGCAGTATTTT
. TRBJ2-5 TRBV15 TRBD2 CATSRGLAGIETQYF TGTGCCACCAGCAGGGGACTAGCGGGGATAGAGACCCAGTACTTC
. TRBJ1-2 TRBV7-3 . CASSPGVGYTF TGTGCCAGCAGCCCGGGAGTCGGCTACACCTTC
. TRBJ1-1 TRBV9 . CASSAGPRADEAFF TGTGCCAGCAGCGCGGGACCCAGGGCTGATGAAGCTTTCTTT
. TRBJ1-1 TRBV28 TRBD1 CASRQTTGLNTEAFF TGTGCCAGCAGACAAACGACAGGGCTGAACACTGAAGCTTTCTTT
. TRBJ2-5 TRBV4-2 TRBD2 CASSTRLAGGETQYF TGTGCCAGCAGCACCCGACTAGCGGGAGGAGAGACCCAGTACTTC
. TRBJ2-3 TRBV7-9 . CASSLAQGTDTQYF TGTGCCAGCAGCTTAGCCCAGGGCACAGATACGCAGTATTTT
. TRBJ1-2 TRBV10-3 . CAISGRDIPMDYGYTF TGTGCCATCAGTGGAAGGGACATCCCGATGGACTATGGCTACACCTTC
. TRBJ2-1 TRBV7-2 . CASSLGGRDDRDEQFF TGTGCCAGCAGCTTAGGGGGGCGGGATGACCGCGATGAGCAGTTCTTC
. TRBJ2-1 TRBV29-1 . CSGRGQSNEQFF TGCAGCGGGAGGGGACAGTCGAATGAGCAGTTCTTC
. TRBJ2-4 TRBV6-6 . CASRPIGGRVKNIQYF TGTGCCAGCAGGCCGATAGGGGGTCGGGTCAAAAACATTCAGTACTTC
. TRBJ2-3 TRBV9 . CASSVGGGLPDTQYF TGTGCCAGCAGCGTAGGGGGCGGCCTACCAGATACGCAGTATTTT
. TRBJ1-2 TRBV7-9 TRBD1 CASSPTTGEAYGYTF TGTGCCAGCAGCCCGACGACAGGGGAAGCCTATGGCTACACCTTC
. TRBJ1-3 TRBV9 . CASSEGGNTIYF TGTGCCAGCAGCGAGGGGGGAAACACCATATATTTT
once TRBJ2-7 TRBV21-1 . CASGNRGVGLAPGEGQYF TGTGCCAGCGGAAACAGGGGAGTGGGACTAGCACCCGGGGAGGGGCAGTACTTC
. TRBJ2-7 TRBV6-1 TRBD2 CASSAVGRGYEQYF TGTGCCAGCAGTGCGGTCGGGAGGGGGTACGAGCAGTACTTC
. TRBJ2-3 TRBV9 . CASSDHDTDTQYF TGTGCCAGCAGCGATCACGACACAGATACGCAGTATTTT
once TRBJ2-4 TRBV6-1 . CASSEFMGSVENIQYF TGTGCCAGCAGTGAATTTATGGGGTCGGTTGAAAACATTCAGTACTTC
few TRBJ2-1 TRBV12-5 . CALPCTVSSYNEQFF TGTGCTCTCCCCTGCACAGTCTCCTCCTACAATGAGCAGTTCTTC
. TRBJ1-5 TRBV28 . CASSLERESNQPQHF TGTGCCAGCAGTTTAGAGAGGGAAAGCAATCAGCCCCAGCATTTT
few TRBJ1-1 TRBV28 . CASSGFTEMNTEAFF TGTGCCAGCAGTGGGTTTACAGAAATGAACACTGAAGCTTTCTTT
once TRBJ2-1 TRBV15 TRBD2 CATSRGRLAVDNEQFF TGTGCCACCAGCAGAGGTAGGCTAGCGGTCGACAATGAGCAGTTCTTC
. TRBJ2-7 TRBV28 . CASSFNVNEQYF TGTGCCAGCAGTTTTAATGTGAACGAGCAGTACTTC
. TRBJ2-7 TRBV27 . CASQKTTYEQYF TGTGCCAGCCAGAAGACTACCTACGAGCAGTACTTC
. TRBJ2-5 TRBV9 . CASSVGRGQETQYF TGTGCCAGCAGCGTAGGTCGCGGACAAGAGACCCAGTACTTC
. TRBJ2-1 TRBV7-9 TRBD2 CASSLGGRYSYNEQFF TGTGCCAGCAGCTTAGGCGGGAGGTACTCCTACAATGAGCAGTTCTTC
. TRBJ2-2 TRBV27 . CASSLIDTGELFF TGTGCCAGCAGTTTAATTGACACCGGGGAGCTGTTTTTT
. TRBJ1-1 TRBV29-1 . CSVEGSPGTSTEAFF TGCAGCGTTGAGGGCTCCCCGGGAACCTCCACTGAAGCTTTCTTT
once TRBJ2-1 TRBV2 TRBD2 CASSPGLAGGGDEQFF TGTGCCAGCAGCCCCGGACTAGCGGGAGGAGGGGATGAGCAGTTCTTC
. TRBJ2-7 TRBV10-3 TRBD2 CAINTPGGRAASEQYF TGTGCCATCAACACACCCGGCGGGAGGGCCGCGTCCGAGCAGTACTTC